One and the same sample provided the 27 T cell receptor beta chains below, sequenced in a study of identical twins. MiXCR, applied by TCRdb to the 5' RACE reads, yields one record per CDR3 protein. The sample lists around 570,000 distinct CDR3 sequences, just under 10% seen once, with 2.5% to 3% in the top ten. This sample also belongs to another study, concerning yellow fever vaccine responses in identical twins.

The sample taken for sequencing was PBMCs. These receptors came from a young woman in good health.

The CDR3 here is CASSFTSGGAPSDTQYF. CDR3 DNA sequence: TGCGCCAGCAGCTTCACTAGCGGGGGGGCCCCATCAGATACGCAGTATTTT. J is TRBJ2-3 and V is TRBV5-1, with TRBD2 matching 13 bases. Germline V gene lookup returns CDR1 SGHRS and CDR2 YFSETQ. This CDR3 region has 17 residues. J was trimmed by 4 bases and V by 2 bases; bases with no gene match: 7.

V is TRBV7-6 and J is TRBJ2-1, with TRBD2 matching 12 bases. CDR1 is SGHVS, CDR2 FNYEAQ, per germline. CDR3 length: 17 residues. The junction had 7 bases not matched to a gene; V was cut back by 0 bases and J by 7 bases. The DNA of the CDR3 is TGTGCCAGCAGCTTAGCACTAGCGGGAGGCCGGGGAAATGAGCAGTTCTTC. This translates into CASSLALAGGRGNEQFF. The variable domain in full, completed from reference TRBV7-6 and TRBJ2-1, reads GAGVSQSPRYKVTKRGQDVALRCDPISGHVSLYWYRQALGQGPEFLTYFNYEAQQDKSGLPNDRFSAERPEGSISTLTIQRTEQRDSAMYRCASSLALAGGRGNEQFFGPGTRLTVL.

This clonotype was recorded at least ten times. The genes are TRBV7-2 and TRBJ2-1; unclear D gene. The CDR3 runs 14 residues. V shed 2 bases and J shed 3 bases, with 8 bases lying between them. The germline V gene encodes CDR1 SGHTA and CDR2 FQGNSA. In DNA, the CDR3 is TGTGCCAGCAGCTTACTCCCCAGCTACAATGAGCAGTTCTTC. This encodes CASSLLPSYNEQFF.

This clonotype was seen a handful of times. The genes are TRBV12-3 or TRBV12-4 and TRBJ2-1; 8 bases map to TRBD2. The CDR3 runs to 17 residues. V lost 3 bases to trimming and J lost 2 bases; unmatched junction nucleotides: 9. CDR3 sequence (DNA): TGTGCCAGCAGTTTTACGGGAGCGGGGGCGACCTACAATGAGCAGTTCTTC. Translated: CASSFTGAGATYNEQFF.

The chain links TRBV20-1 to TRBJ2-7; possibly TRBD2 for D (5 bases). Germline V gives CDR1 DFQATT, CDR2 SNEGSKA (reference sequence). V was shortened by 0 bases and J by 0 bases, with 15 bases between the two germline ends. This CDR3 comprises 16 residues. The CDR3 DNA is TGCAGTGCTAGAGATCCCGCTCGGGGTGACTCCTACGAGCAGTACTTC. Its translation is CSARDPARGDSYEQYF.

This clonotype was detected many times. The chain recombines TRBV29-1 with TRBJ2-1; TRBD1 might be the D (5 bases). The germline gives CDR1 SQVTM, CDR2 ANQGSEA. This CDR3 spans 15 amino acids. V was pared by 4 bases and J by 4 bases, with 17 bases between. CDR3 nucleotides: TGCAGCGTTGGGACAAGGCTAACCCTTTACAATGAGCAGTTCTTC. Protein: CSVGTRLTLYNEQFF.

J is TRBJ2-5 and V is TRBV6-1; the D call may be TRBD1 or TRBD2 (5 bases each). This CDR3 has 14 residues. Germline CDR1 and CDR2: MNHNS and SASEGT. V was clipped by 5 bases and J by 4 bases, with 14 bases between them. CDR3 DNA sequence: TGTGCCAGCAGTAAAGACGGGGCAATAGAGACCCAGTACTTC. Its protein is CASSKDGAIETQYF.

The V call is TRBV12-3 or TRBV12-4, the J call TRBJ2-1; weak D call: TRBD1 (5 bases). The CDR3 covers 14 residues. V was shortened by 4 bases and J by 4 bases, with 11 bases between the two germline ends. This CDR3 is CASSSPTAYNEQFF. CDR3 coding DNA: TGTGCCAGCAGTTCCCCGACAGCTTACAATGAGCAGTTCTTC.

The gene calls are TRBV20-1 and TRBJ2-1; TRBD2 agrees at 8 bases. CDR1 DFQATT and CDR2 SNEGSKA come from the germline V gene (reference sequence). The CDR3 consists of 13 residues. The J segment lost 4 bases and the V segment lost 7 bases, leaving 6 bases of the junction unmatched. CDR3 sequence: CSVAGRRYNEQFF. The CDR3 DNA is TGCAGTGTAGCGGGGCGACGATACAATGAGCAGTTCTTC.

This clonotype appeared a few times. The rearrangement links TRBV20-1 to TRBJ2-5, with 9 nucleotides matching TRBD2. With 6 bases clipped from V and 5 bases from J, the junction kept 10 bases outside the gene matches. Per germline, CDR1 DFQATT and CDR2 SNEGSKA (reference sequence). The CDR3 length is 14 residues. The CDR3: CSAEQRGAGETQYF. As DNA, the CDR3 is TGCAGTGCGGAACAGCGGGGGGCCGGGGAGACCCAGTACTTC.

This rearrangement joins TRBV20-1 to TRBJ2-7; D unresolved. Trimming removed 2 bases from V and 4 bases from J, with 15 bases in between. This CDR3 region has 14 residues. Germline CDR1 DFQATT, CDR2 SNEGSKA (reference sequence). The DNA for the CDR3 is TGCAGTGCTAGATTCAGTGAGTTGGTTTACGAGCAGTACTTC. Translating it yields CSARFSELVYEQYF.

The rearrangement joins TRBV2 to TRBJ2-7, with TRBD1 matching over 10 bases. Germline CDR1 and CDR2: SNHLY and FYNNEI. Losses at the gene ends were 11 bases for V and 5 bases for J; bases not matched to a gene: 24. The CDR3 is 18 residues long. The CDR3 DNA is TGTGCCTTCTGTTCGGGGACAGGGGTTGCGAGAGGGGTCCACGAGCAGTACTTC. This encodes CAFCSGTGVARGVHEQYF.

This clonotype was recorded a few times. The rearrangement uses TRBV27 and TRBJ2-7; the match to TRBD2 covers 7 bases. With V trimmed by 0 bases and J by 1 base, 15 bases remained unmatched. Germline CDR1 reads MNHEY; CDR2 reads SMNVEV (reference sequence). The CDR3 is 19 residues long. The CDR3 DNA reads TGTGCCAGCAGTTTATCTACGGGTCCCGGACTAGTCAAATCCTACGAGCAGTACTTC. Protein product: CASSLSTGPGLVKSYEQYF.

J is TRBJ1-2 and V is TRBV7-2; D may be TRBD1 (5 bases). V was clipped by 5 bases and J by 4 bases, with 14 bases between them. Germline V gene data show CDR1 as SGHTA and CDR2 as FQGNSA. The CDR3 spans 14 residues. Here the CDR3 DNA reads TGTGCCAGCAGCCCTTACGGGGGAGCCTATGGCTACACCTTC. It encodes CASSPYGGAYGYTF. Complete variable domain (other parts from reference TRBV7-2 and TRBJ1-2): GAGVSQSPSNKVTEKGKDVELRCDPISGHTALYWYRQSLGQGLEFLIYFQGNSAPDKSGLPSDRFSAERTGGSVSTLTIQRTQQEDSAVYLCASSPYGGAYGYTFGSGTRLTVV.

The V and J genes are TRBV10-3 and TRBJ2-5; D may correspond to TRBD1 or TRBD2 (5 bases each). Germline CDR1 is ENHRY and CDR2 is SYGVKD. V was cut by 4 bases and J by 3 bases, with 9 bases left in between. This CDR3 spans 13 amino acids. The CDR3 DNA is TGTGCCATCAGTGCGGGACCCAAAGAGACCCAGTACTTC. Protein: CAISAGPKETQYF.

The genes are TRBV9 and TRBJ2-1; possibly TRBD2 for D (5 bases). The CDR3 has 16 amino acids. The V gene's germline CDR1 is SGDLS and CDR2 YYNGEE. Trimming pared 7 bases from V and 0 bases from J, leaving 17 bases between. The CDR3 is CASGRLGGSSYNEQFF. The CDR3 DNA follows: TGTGCCAGCGGGCGGTTGGGTGGGAGCTCCTACAATGAGCAGTTCTTC.

This clonotype was picked up many times. The CDR3 sequence: CASSLGDRIGTDTQYF. The CDR3 coding sequence is TGCGCCAGCAGCTTGGGGGACAGGATTGGCACAGATACGCAGTATTTT. V gene TRBV5-1 combines with J gene TRBJ2-3; the match to TRBD1 covers 8 bases. The germline V gene has CDR1 SGHRS and CDR2 YFSETQ. This CDR3 comprises 16 residues. Unmatched junction bases numbered 4, after V lost 0 bases and J lost 1 base.

The chain joins TRBV12-3 or TRBV12-4 to TRBJ2-5; D possibly corresponds to TRBD2 (5 bases). The CDR3 spans 14 residues. The V gene lost 2 bases and the J gene lost 2 bases, with 9 bases spanning the gap. CDR3 amino acids: CASSLNGEQETQYF. CDR3 DNA: TGTGCCAGCAGTTTAAACGGGGAGCAAGAGACCCAGTACTTC.

The chain is built from TRBV29-1 and TRBJ2-7, with 8 bases that match TRBD2. The V gene's germline CDR1 is SQVTM and CDR2 ANQGSEA. V trimming: 7 bases; J trimming: 2 bases; junction bases outside the gene matches: 4. This CDR3 is 12 amino acids long. The CDR3 sequence is CSAVAGTYEQYF. DNA for the CDR3: TGCAGCGCCGTAGCGGGAACCTACGAGCAGTACTTC.

This clonotype was seen only a few times. CDR3 residues: CASSWGRVSGANVLTF. CDR3 bases: TGTGCCAGCAGCTGGGGCAGGGTATCTGGGGCCAACGTCCTGACTTTC. The chain carries TRBV27 and TRBJ2-6; D is possibly TRBD1 (5 bases). Trimming shortened V by 6 bases and J by 1 base, and 13 bases separated the two germline ends. Germline V lookup: CDR1 MNHEY, CDR2 SMNVEV (reference sequence). This CDR3 spans 16 amino acids.

The V and J genes are TRBV18 and TRBJ2-7; D may be TRBD1 (5 bases). Germline V gives CDR1 KGHSH, CDR2 LQKENI. This CDR3 is built from 16 residues. V dropped 4 bases and J dropped 2 bases, with 18 bases sitting between them. CDR3 sequence (DNA): TGTGCCAGCTCACAAAAACCCGGACACATCCCCTACGAGCAGTACTTC. Translation gives CASSQKPGHIPYEQYF.

Points on this clonotype: A read error may explain this, as a much larger clone is one base away. V is TRBV10-3 and J is TRBJ2-7; unclear D gene. The CDR3 has 11 residues. Germline V CDR1 and CDR2: ENHRY, SYGVKD. Written as DNA, the CDR3 is TGTGCCATCAGTGAACTGGACGAGCAGTGCTTC. As protein: CAISELDEQCF.

This clonotype was found a few times. This sequence joins TRBV20-1 and TRBJ2-2, with D uncertain. Between the trimmed V and J ends, which lost 3 bases and 2 bases, there was a span of 10 bases. The CDR3 is 14 residues long. CDR1 is DFQATT and CDR2 is SNEGSKA in the germline V gene (reference sequence). The chain's CDR3 is CSARAKLNTGELFF. The CDR3 DNA reads as TGCAGTGCTAGGGCGAAATTAAACACCGGGGAGCTGTTTTTT.

There are a few counts of this clonotype. The chain joins TRBV7-9 to TRBJ2-2; 9 bases are a match to TRBD2. Germline V gene sequence: CDR1 SEHNR, CDR2 FQNEAQ (reference sequence). Trimming cost V 1 base and J 4 bases; bases outside gene matches: 1. The CDR3 extends over 15 amino acids. The chain's CDR3 is CASSLVAGATGELFF. The DNA of the CDR3 is TGTGCCAGCAGCTTAGTAGCGGGAGCCACCGGGGAGCTGTTTTTT.

As regards this clonotype: The conserved final phenylalanine or tryptophan is absent from the CDR3, which likely points to a read error. This chain joins TRBV10-3 and TRBJ2-1, with D perhaps assigned TRBD1 or TRBD2 (5 bases each). Germline CDR1 and CDR2: ENHRY and SYGVKD. Trimming removed 8 bases at V and 5 bases at J, with 19 bases between. The CDR3 sequence is 15 residues long. The CDR3 sequence: CAIGTLGTTDNEQFS. The DNA for the CDR3 is TGTGCCATCGGGACCCTAGGGACCACCGACAATGAGCAGTTCTCC.

In its sample, this clonotype was seen a few times. The chain couples TRBV5-1 to TRBJ2-7; no definite D call. With 4 bases removed from V and 3 bases from J, the gap between germline ends came to 11 bases. This CDR3 spans 13 amino acids. CDR1 is SGHRS, CDR2 YFSETQ, per germline. Here the CDR3 reads CASSPSKSYEQYF. The CDR3 DNA is TGCGCCAGCAGCCCCTCGAAGAGCTACGAGCAGTACTTC.

This clonotype showed up just a few times. The chain is built from TRBV20-1 and TRBJ2-6; unclear D gene. The germline V and J ends were trimmed by 2 bases and 5 bases, with 7 bases remaining between them. Germline lookup yields CDR1 DFQATT and CDR2 SNEGSKA (reference sequence). The CDR3 is 13 residues long. Here the CDR3 reads CSARYDRANVLTF. The CDR3 bases are TGCAGTGCTAGATACGACAGGGCCAACGTCCTGACTTTC.